Below, 13 T cell receptor beta chains from the same sample are listed, as sequenced in a study of blood T cell repertoires in COVID-19. Method: immunoSEQ multiplex PCR; TCRdb's copy keeps in-frame clones and lacks some. The data contain a few hundred thousand clones, about 91% of them seen just once; the ten biggest clones take up just under 7%. The sample taken for sequencing was peripheral blood. The receptors stem from a woman aged 25 to 39 who had recovered from COVID-19.

In nucleotides, the CDR3 is TGTGCCAGCAGCCCTAACAGGGGGGGAAGGGAGACCCAGTACTTC. Amino acids: CASSPNRGGRETQYF. V and J are TRBV7-2 and TRBJ2-5; possibly TRBD1 for D (8 bases). Germline CDR1 is SGHTA and CDR2 is FQGNSA. The V end lost 5 bases, the J end lost 5 bases, and 18 bases lay between the germline ends. CDR3 size: 15 residues.

This chain connects TRBV11-3 to TRBJ1-1; 7 bases align to TRBD1. The germline V gene encodes CDR1 SGHNT and CDR2 YENEEA. CDR3 length equals 14 residues. With V trimmed by 4 bases and J by 3 bases, 5 bases remained unmatched. The CDR3 bases are TGTGCCAGCAGCTCGACAGGGTGGGACACTGAAGCTTTCTTT. Its translation: CASSSTGWDTEAFF.

This chain links TRBV7-2 with TRBJ2-3; 7 bases line up with TRBD2. There are 16 residues in the CDR3. Germline assignment: CDR1 SGHTA and CDR2 FQGNSA. J lost 5 bases, V lost 5 bases, and 13 bases had no gene match. CDR3 bases: TGTGCCAGCAGCCGGCCCGTGGGGGGGATTAGAGATACGCAGTATTTT. It specifies CASSRPVGGIRDTQYF.

The chain employs TRBV6-5 and TRBJ2-7, with TRBD2 matching over 9 bases. Trimming removed 7 bases from V and 3 bases from J; junction bases left unmatched: 4. Germline V lookup: CDR1 MNHEY, CDR2 SVGAGI. There are 13 residues in the CDR3. This chain's CDR3 is CASTRTSVYEQYF. Written as DNA, the CDR3 is TGTGCCAGCACAAGGACTAGCGTCTACGAGCAGTACTTC.

The genes are TRBV10-3 and TRBJ1-5; 9 nucleotides line up with TRBD1. This CDR3 is built from 14 residues. CDR1 and CDR2 from the germline V gene are ENHRY and SYGVKD. V gave up 9 bases and J gave up 0 bases; unmatched junction bases: 3. CDR3 coding DNA: TGTGCCATACAGGGGGCGGATAGCAATCAGCCCCAGCATTTT. Its translation: CAIQGADSNQPQHF.

V usage is TRBV18 and J usage is TRBJ1-1; no firm D call. CDR3 length equals 14 residues. In germline, CDR1 is KGHSH, CDR2 LQKENI. V was cut by 4 bases and J by 0 bases, with 9 bases left in between. The CDR3 DNA reads as TGTGCCAGCTCACGGGCCACCCTGAACACTGAAGCTTTCTTT. Translation: CASSRATLNTEAFF.

The chain uses TRBV24-1 and TRBJ1-1; D is uncertain. There are 17 residues in the CDR3. Germline CDR1 KGHDR, CDR2 SFDVKD. V lost 7 bases to trimming and J lost 3 bases, with 23 bases between them. The CDR3 region is CATRPLSPVVVDTEAFF. The CDR3 nucleotides read TGTGCCACCAGGCCCTTATCGCCGGTGGTGGTGGACACTGAAGCTTTCTTT.

This clone appeared once. The rearrangement joins TRBV19 to TRBJ1-2; unclear D gene. This CDR3 has 13 residues. The V end lost 3 bases, the J end lost 4 bases, and 9 bases lay between the germline ends. The germline CDR1 and CDR2 sequences are LNHDA and SQIVND (reference sequence). The CDR3 DNA reads as TGTGCCAGTAGTATTGAAGGAGTCTATGGCTACACCTTC. Amino acids: CASSIEGVYGYTF. Supplemented by reference TRBV19 and TRBJ1-2, the full variable domain reads DGGITQSPKYLFRKEGQNVTLSCEQNLNHDAMYWYRQDPGQGLRLIYYSQIVNDFQKGDIAEGYSVSREKKESFPLTVTSAQKNPTAFYLCASSIEGVYGYTFGSGTRLTVV.

This clone was seen a single time. The rearrangement joins TRBV5-5 to TRBJ2-3, with 7 bases matching TRBD2. CDR1 is SGHKS and CDR2 is YYEKEE in the germline V gene (reference sequence). The CDR3 consists of 16 residues. V lost 0 bases to trimming and J lost 3 bases; unmatched junction nucleotides: 7. The CDR3 is CASSLARAAGTDTQYF. Here the CDR3 DNA reads TGTGCCAGCAGCTTGGCTCGGGCAGCGGGGACAGATACGCAGTATTTT. Using reference TRBV5-5 and TRBJ2-3 for the parts outside the CDR3, the full variable domain is DAGVTQSPTHLIKTRGQQVTLRCSPISGHKSVSWYQQVLGQGPQFIFQYYEKEERGRGNFPDRFSARQFPNYSSELNVNALLLGDSALYLCASSLARAAGTDTQYFGPGTRLTVL.

The rearrangement links TRBV27 to TRBJ2-1, with 8 bases identical to TRBD2. V lost 3 bases and J lost 6; bases outside the gene matches: 4. The CDR3 length is 14 residues. Germline CDR1 reads MNHEY; CDR2 reads SMNVEV (reference sequence). The CDR3 DNA sequence: TGTGCCAGCAGTTTGGGACTAGTTCGCAATGAGCAGTTCTTC. This codes for CASSLGLVRNEQFF.

The chain combines TRBV10-1 with TRBJ2-7; possibly TRBD2 for D (5 bases). V was clipped by 6 bases and J by 3 bases, with 12 bases between them. Germline-derived CDR1 and CDR2 are WNHNN and SYGVQD (reference sequence). The CDR3 has 13 amino acids. CDR3 nucleotides: TGCGCCAGCAGCCAATCACGGGACTACGAGCAGTACTTC. Protein: CASSQSRDYEQYF.

The chain is built from TRBV4-3 and TRBJ1-2; D perhaps matches TRBD1 (5 bases). The CDR3 runs 13 residues. The germline V and J ends were trimmed by 3 bases and 7 bases, with 12 bases remaining between them. Per the germline V gene, CDR1 is LGHNA and CDR2 is YSLEER. The CDR3 protein is CASSHGGIGGYTF. CDR3 coding DNA: TGCGCCAGCAGCCACGGGGGGATCGGTGGCTACACCTTC.

The sample holds one count of this clone. This chain uses TRBV7-8 with TRBJ2-7, with D perhaps matching TRBD2 (6 bases). The germline gives CDR1 SGHVS, CDR2 FQNEAQ. V was cut by 7 bases and J by 1 base, with 26 bases left in between. The CDR3 loop spans 18 amino acids. CDR3 protein: CASNPLAGPGAGSYEQYF. The CDR3 region has the DNA TGTGCCAGCAACCCCTTGGCGGGGCCCGGTGCTGGGTCCTACGAGCAGTACTTC.